This T cell receptor beta chain originates from a study of shared T cell receptors in the human thymus. Here immunoSEQ multiplex PCR was the method, and the copy in TCRdb shows in-frame clones only, minus some. The repertoire holds almost 550,000 clones, about 80% seen once, with less than 0.015% in the top ten. Germline V CDR1 and CDR2: ENHRY, SYGVKD. J lost 5 bases, V lost 6 bases, and 9 bases had no gene match. The CDR3 spans 14 residues. These data were likewise used in another study, on human thymus T cells. That paper adds: The source of the thymus tissue was resections taken during corrective heart surgery.

Sequenced: thymocytes. The rearrangement links TRBV10-3 to TRBJ2-7; 8 bases match TRBD2. The TCR comes from a boy under two years old with a congenital heart defect. In DNA, the CDR3 is TGTGCCATCAGGTTGACTAGCGAGGTGGACGAGCAGTACTTC. The encoded protein is CAIRLTSEVDEQYF.